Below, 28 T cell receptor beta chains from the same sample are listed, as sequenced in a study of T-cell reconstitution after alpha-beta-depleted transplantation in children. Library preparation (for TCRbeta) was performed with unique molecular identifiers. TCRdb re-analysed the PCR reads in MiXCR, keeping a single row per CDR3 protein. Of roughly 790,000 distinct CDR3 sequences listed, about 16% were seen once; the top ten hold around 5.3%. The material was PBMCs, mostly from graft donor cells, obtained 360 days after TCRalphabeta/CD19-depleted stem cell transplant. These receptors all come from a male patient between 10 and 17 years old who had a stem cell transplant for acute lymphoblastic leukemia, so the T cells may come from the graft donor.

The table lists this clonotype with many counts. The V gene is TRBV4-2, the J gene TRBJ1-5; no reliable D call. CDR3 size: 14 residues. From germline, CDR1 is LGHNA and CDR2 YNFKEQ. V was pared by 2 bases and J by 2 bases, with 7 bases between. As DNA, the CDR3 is TGTGCCAGCAGCCAACCGGAGGGCAATCAGCCCCAGCATTTT. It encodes CASSQPEGNQPQHF.

The CDR3 sequence is CASSSPDRDLGTGELFF. The CDR3 DNA reads as TGTGCCAGCAGCTCCCCCGACAGGGATTTAGGCACCGGGGAGCTGTTTTTT. The chain employs TRBV7-9 and TRBJ2-2; 7 bases fit TRBD1. With V trimmed by 4 bases and J by 4 bases, 12 bases remained unmatched. The germline V gene has CDR1 SEHNR and CDR2 FQNEAQ (reference sequence). The CDR3 length is 17 residues.

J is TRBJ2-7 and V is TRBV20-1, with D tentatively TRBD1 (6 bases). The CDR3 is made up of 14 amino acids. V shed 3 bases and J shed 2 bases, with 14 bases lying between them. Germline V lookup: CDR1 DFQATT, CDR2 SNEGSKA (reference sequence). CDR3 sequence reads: CSASYRDRTYEQYF. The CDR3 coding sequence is TGCAGTGCTAGTTACAGGGATCGTACCTACGAGCAGTACTTC.

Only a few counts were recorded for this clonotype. The CDR3 protein is CASSPRQGGVTDTQYF. DNA for the CDR3: TGTGCCAGCTCACCACGACAGGGAGGAGTCACAGATACGCAGTATTTT. The rearrangement links TRBV18 to TRBJ2-3; perhaps TRBD1 as D (7 bases). CDR1 and CDR2 (germline): KGHSH, LQKENI. The CDR3 is 16 amino acids. Trimming removed 1 base from V and 2 bases from J, with 13 bases in between. The variable domain in full, completed from reference TRBV18 and TRBJ2-3, reads NAGVMQNPRHLVRRRGQEARLRCSPMKGHSHVYWYRQLPEEGLKFMVYLQKENIIDESGMPKERFSAEFPKEGPSILRIQQVVRGDSAAYFCASSPRQGGVTDTQYFGPGTRLTVL.

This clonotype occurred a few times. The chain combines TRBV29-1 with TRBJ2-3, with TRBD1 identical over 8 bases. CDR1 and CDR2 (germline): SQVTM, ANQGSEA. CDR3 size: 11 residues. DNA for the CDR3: TGCGGGACAGGCGCTTTGGATACGCAGTATTTT. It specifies CGTGALDTQYF.

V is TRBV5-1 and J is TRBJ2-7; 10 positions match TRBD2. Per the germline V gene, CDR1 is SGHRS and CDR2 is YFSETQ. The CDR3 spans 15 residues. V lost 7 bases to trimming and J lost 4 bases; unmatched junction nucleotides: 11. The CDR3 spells CASSLSLAGVYEQYF. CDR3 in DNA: TGCGCCAGCTCACTAAGCCTAGCGGGAGTGTACGAGCAGTACTTC. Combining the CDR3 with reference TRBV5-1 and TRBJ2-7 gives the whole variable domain KAGVTQTPRYLIKTRGQQVTLSCSPISGHRSVSWYQQTPGQGLQFLFEYFSETQRNKGNFPGRFSGRQFSNSRSEMNVSTLELGDSALYLCASSLSLAGVYEQYFGPGTRLTVT.

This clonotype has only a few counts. The CDR3 spells CASSLASRSNQPQHF. CDR3 nucleotide sequence: TGTGCCAGCAGCTTAGCTTCTCGCAGCAATCAGCCCCAGCATTTT. This chain joins TRBV7-2 and TRBJ1-5; unclear D gene. Trimming cost V 0 bases and J 1 base, with 7 bases left between them. CDR3 size: 15 residues. CDR1 is SGHTA, CDR2 FQGNSA, per germline.

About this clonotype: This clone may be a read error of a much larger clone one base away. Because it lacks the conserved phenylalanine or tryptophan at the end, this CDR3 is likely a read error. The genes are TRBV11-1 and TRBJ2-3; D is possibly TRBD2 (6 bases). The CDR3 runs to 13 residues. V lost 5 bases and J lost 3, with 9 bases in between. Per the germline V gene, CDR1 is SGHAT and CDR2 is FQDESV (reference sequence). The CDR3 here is CASSRLATDTQYI. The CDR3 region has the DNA TGTGCCAGCAGCCGTCTAGCGACAGATACGCAGTATATT.

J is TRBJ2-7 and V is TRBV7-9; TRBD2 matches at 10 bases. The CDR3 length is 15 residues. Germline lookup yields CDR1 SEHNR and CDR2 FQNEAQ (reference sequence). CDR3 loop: CAAASGRAPSDEQYF. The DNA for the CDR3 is TGTGCGGCGGCTAGCGGGAGAGCCCCTTCTGACGAGCAGTACTTC.

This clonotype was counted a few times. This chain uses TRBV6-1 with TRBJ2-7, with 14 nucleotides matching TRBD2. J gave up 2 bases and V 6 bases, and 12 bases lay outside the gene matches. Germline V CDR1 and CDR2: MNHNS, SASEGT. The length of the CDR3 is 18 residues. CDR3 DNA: TGTGCCAGCAGGGTTTCCGGGACTAGCGGGAGCCTTACCTACGAGCAGTACTTC. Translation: CASRVSGTSGSLTYEQYF.

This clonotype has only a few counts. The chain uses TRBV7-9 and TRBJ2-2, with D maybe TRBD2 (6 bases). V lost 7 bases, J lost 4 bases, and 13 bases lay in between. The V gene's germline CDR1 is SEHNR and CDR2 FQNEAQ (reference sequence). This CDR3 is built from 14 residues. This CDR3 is CASNRGFSTGELFF. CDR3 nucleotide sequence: TGTGCCAGCAATCGGGGGTTCTCCACCGGGGAGCTGTTTTTT.

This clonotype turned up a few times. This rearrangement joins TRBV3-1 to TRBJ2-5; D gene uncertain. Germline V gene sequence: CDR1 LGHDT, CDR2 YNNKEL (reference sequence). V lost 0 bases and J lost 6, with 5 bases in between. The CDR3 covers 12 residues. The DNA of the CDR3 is TGTGCCAGCAGCCAAGATCTGAAGACCCAGTACTTC. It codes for CASSQDLKTQYF.

In DNA, the CDR3 is TGCAGCCTACCTCCTCCAGCTTTGGGTTATGGCTACACCTTC. Its translation: CSLPPPALGYGYTF. The chain carries TRBV20-1 and TRBJ1-2, with D uncertain. The germline CDR1 and CDR2 sequences are DFQATT and SNEGSKA (reference sequence). This CDR3 is built from 14 residues.

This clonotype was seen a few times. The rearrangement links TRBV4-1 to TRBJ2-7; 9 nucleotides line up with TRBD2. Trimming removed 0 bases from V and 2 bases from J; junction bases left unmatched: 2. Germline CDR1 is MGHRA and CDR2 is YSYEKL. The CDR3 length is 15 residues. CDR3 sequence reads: CASSQETSGTYEQYF. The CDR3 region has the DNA TGCGCCAGCAGCCAAGAGACTAGCGGAACCTACGAGCAGTACTTC.

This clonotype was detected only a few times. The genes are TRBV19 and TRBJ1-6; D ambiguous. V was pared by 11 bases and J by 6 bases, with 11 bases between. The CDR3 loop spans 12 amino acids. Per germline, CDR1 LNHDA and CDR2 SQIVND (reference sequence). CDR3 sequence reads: CASRRFNSPLHF. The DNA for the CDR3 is TGTGCCTCCCGGCGGTTTAATTCACCCCTCCACTTT. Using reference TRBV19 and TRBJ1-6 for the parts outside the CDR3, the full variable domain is DGGITQSPKYLFRKEGQNVTLSCEQNLNHDAMYWYRQDPGQGLRLIYYSQIVNDFQKGDIAEGYSVSREKKESFPLTVTSAQKNPTAFYLCASRRFNSPLHFGNGTRLTVT.

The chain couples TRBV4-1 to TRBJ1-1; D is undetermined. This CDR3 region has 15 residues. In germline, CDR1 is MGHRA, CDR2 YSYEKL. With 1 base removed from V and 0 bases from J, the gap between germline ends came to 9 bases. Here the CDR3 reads CASSQVRIVNTEAFF. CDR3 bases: TGCGCCAGCAGCCAAGTGCGGATAGTGAACACTGAAGCTTTCTTT.

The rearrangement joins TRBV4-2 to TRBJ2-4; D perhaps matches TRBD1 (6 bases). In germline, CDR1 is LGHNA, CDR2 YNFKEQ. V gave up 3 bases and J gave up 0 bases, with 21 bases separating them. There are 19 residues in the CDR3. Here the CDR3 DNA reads TGTGCCAGCAGCCAGGGGCAGGGGTTTGGCGGCTTAGCCAAAAACATTCAGTACTTC. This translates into CASSQGQGFGGLAKNIQYF.

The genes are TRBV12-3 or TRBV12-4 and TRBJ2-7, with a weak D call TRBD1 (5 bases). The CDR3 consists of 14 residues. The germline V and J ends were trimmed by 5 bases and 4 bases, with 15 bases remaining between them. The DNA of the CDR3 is TGTGCCAGCAGTCCCGACACAGGTTGGTACGAGCAGTACTTC. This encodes CASSPDTGWYEQYF.

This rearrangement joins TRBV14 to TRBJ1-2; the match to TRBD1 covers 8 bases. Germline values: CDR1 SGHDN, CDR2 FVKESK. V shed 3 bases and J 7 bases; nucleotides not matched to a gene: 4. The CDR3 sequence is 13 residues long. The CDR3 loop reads CASSHWTGFGYTF. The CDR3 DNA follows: TGTGCCAGCAGCCATTGGACAGGGTTTGGCTACACCTTC.

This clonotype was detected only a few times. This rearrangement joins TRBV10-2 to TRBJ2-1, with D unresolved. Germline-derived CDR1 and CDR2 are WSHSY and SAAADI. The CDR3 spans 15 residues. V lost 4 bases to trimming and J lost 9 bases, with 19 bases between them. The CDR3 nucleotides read TGCGCCAGCAGTGGGGGTAGGCTGATGGTCGGTGAGCAGTTCTTC. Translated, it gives CASSGGRLMVGEQFF.

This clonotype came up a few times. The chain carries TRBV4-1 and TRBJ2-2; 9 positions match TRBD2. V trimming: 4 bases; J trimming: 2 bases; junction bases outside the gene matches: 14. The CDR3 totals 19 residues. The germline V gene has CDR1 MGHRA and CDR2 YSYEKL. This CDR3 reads CASSPRFLAGTRNTGELFF. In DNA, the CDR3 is TGCGCCAGCAGCCCACGATTTCTAGCGGGGACACGTAACACCGGGGAGCTGTTTTTT.

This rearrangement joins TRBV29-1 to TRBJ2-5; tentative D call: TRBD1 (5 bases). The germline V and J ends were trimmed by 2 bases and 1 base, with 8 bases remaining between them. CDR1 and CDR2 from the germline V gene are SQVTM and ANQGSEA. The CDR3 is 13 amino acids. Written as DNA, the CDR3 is TGCAGCGTTGAACAGGGTGCCCAAGAGACCCAGTACTTC. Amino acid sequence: CSVEQGAQETQYF.

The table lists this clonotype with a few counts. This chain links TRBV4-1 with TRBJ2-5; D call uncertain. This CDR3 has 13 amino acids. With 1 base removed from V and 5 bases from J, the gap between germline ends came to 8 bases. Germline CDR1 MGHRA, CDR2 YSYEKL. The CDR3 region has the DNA TGCGCCAGCAGCCAAGTTCTGCGGGAGACCCAGTACTTC. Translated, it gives CASSQVLRETQYF.

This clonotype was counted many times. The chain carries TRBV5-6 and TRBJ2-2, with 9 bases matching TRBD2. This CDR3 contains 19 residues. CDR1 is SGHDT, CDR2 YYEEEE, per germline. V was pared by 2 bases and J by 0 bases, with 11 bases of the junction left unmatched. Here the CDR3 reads CASSFGRLAGHSNTGELFF. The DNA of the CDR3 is TGTGCCAGCAGCTTCGGGCGGCTAGCGGGGCACTCGAACACCGGGGAGCTGTTTTTT.

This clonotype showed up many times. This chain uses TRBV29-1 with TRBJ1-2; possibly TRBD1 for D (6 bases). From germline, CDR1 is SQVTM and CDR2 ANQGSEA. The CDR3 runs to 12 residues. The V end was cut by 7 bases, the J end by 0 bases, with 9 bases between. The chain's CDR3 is CSGGTTNYGYTF. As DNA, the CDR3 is TGCAGCGGCGGGACAACTAACTATGGCTACACCTTC.

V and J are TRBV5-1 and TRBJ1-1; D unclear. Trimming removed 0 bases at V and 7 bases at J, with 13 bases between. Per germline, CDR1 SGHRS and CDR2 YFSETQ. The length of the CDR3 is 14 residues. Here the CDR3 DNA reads TGCGCCAGCAGCTTGGTCCCATTTTTGGGTGAAGCTTTCTTT. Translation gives CASSLVPFLGEAFF.

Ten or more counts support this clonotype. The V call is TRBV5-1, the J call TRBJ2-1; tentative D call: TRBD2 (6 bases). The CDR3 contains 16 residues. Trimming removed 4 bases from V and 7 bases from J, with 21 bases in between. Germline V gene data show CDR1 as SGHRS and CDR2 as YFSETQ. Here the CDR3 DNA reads TGCGCCAGCAGCGTAAAAACCGGTACTAGCATGAATGAGCAGTTCTTC. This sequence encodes CASSVKTGTSMNEQFF.

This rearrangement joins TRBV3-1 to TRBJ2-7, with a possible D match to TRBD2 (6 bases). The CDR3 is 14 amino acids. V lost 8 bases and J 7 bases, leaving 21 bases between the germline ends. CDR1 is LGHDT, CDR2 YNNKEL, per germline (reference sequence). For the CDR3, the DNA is TGTGCCAGCGCAGGCGGCGCGGGAATTCTGGAGCAGTACTTC. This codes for CASAGGAGILEQYF.